This T cell receptor (beta chain) was observed in a study of blood T cell repertoires in COVID-19. Study-level information: Acute and convalescent COVID-19 samples came from the United States, Italy and Spain.

Germline V gene sequence: CDR1 SEHNR, CDR2 FQNEAQ (reference sequence). There are 19 residues in the CDR3. J was trimmed by 2 bases and V by 2 bases; bases with no gene match: 14. Repertoires were generated with immunoSEQ multiplex PCR, while TCRdb's copy carries only in-frame clones and drops some. Among a few hundred thousand clones listed, around 84% were seen once. Clinical histories supplied by participants themselves formed the basis of cohort assignment. Cohort 3 donors were reported recovered after two negative PCRs, clearance, or symptom resolution. The sample consisted of PBMCs or T cells enriched from blood (not recorded which). The chain uses TRBV7-9 and TRBJ2-7; the match to TRBD1 covers 11 bases. This sequence was found in a man aged 35 to 55 who had recovered from COVID-19. The chain's CDR3 is CASSLLRSRDRGDTYEQYF. The CDR3 nucleotides are TGTGCCAGCAGCTTACTGCGAAGCCGGGACAGGGGGGATACCTACGAGCAGTACTTC.